The sequence of this T cell receptor beta chain was determined in a study of blood T cell repertoires in COVID-19. Study-wide background: The samples span acute and convalescent COVID-19 from the United States, Italy and Spain.

The CDR3 runs 12 residues. V was shortened by 3 bases and J by 6 bases, with 8 bases between the two germline ends. As originally analysed: Reference gene primer amplification gave nucleated cell count estimates. TCRdb's table, derived via immunoSEQ multiplex PCR, lists solely in-frame clones and lacks some. Clone size and V and J calls were adopted from that table, with D and trimming inferred from the DNA. The sample carries 300,000 to 400,000 clones, approximately 91% recorded once. The chain is built from TRBV12-3 or TRBV12-4 and TRBJ1-2; D gene ambiguous. Sequencing used peripheral blood. The clonotype was recovered from a woman aged 70-85 years with COVID-19, enrolled during active disease. For the CDR3, the DNA is TGTGCCAGCAGTTTTTCCGCAGATGGCTACACCTTC. Residues: CASSFSADGYTF.